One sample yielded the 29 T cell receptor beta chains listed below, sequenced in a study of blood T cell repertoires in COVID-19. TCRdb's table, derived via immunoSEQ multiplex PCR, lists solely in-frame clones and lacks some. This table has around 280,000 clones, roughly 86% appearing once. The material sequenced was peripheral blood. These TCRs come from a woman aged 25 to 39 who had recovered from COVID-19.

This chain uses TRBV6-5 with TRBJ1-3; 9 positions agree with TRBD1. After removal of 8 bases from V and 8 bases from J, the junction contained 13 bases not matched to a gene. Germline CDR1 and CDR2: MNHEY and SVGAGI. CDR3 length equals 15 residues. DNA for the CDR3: TGTGCCAGCCACAAACCGGGACAGGGAAAGCACACCATATATTTT. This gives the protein CASHKPGQGKHTIYF.

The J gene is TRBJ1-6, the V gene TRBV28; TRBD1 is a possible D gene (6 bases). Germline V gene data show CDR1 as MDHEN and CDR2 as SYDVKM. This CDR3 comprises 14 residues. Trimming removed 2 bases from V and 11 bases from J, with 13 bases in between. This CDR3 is CASSLGGALTPLHF. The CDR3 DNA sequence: TGTGCCAGCAGTTTAGGGGGGGCTTTGACACCCCTCCACTTT. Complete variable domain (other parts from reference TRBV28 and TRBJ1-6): DVKVTQSSRYLVKRTGEKVFLECVQDMDHENMFWYRQDPGLGLRLIYFSYDVKMKEKGDIPEGYSVSREKKERFSLILESASTNQTSMYLCASSLGGALTPLHFGNGTRLTVT.

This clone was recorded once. The CDR3 region is CASRASGQYNEKLFF. CDR3 coding DNA: TGCGCCAGCAGGGCCTCGGGACAGTATAATGAAAAACTGTTTTTT. The chain employs TRBV5-1 and TRBJ1-4; 7 nucleotides match TRBD1. Per germline, CDR1 SGHRS and CDR2 YFSETQ. J gave up 4 bases and V 5 bases, and 8 bases lay outside the gene matches. This CDR3 is 15 amino acids long.

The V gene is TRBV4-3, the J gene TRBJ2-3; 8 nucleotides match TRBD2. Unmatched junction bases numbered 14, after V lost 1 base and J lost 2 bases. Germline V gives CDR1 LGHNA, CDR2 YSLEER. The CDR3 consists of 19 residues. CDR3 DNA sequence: TGCGCCAGCAGCCAAGTTCGCGGGAGGTCCGACGCAACCACAGATACGCAGTATTTT. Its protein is CASSQVRGRSDATTDTQYF.

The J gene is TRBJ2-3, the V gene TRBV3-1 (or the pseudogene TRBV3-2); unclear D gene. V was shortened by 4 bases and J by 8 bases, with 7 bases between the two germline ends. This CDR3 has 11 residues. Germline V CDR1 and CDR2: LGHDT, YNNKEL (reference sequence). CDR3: CASSPGGTQYF. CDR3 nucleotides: TGTGCCAGCAGCCCGGGTGGTACGCAGTATTTT.

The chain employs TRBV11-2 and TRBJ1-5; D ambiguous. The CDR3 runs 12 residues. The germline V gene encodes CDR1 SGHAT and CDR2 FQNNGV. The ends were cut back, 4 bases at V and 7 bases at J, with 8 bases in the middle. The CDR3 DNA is TGTGCCAGCAGCTCCTATTCCCAGCCCCAGCATTTT. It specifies CASSSYSQPQHF.

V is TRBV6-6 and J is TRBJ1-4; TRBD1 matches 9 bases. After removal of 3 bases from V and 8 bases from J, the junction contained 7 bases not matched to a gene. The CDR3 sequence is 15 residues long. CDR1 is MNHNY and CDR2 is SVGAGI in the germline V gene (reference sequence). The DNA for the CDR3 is TGTGCCAGCAGTTATCCGGACAGGGGCGACGAAAAACTGTTTTTT. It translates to CASSYPDRGDEKLFF.

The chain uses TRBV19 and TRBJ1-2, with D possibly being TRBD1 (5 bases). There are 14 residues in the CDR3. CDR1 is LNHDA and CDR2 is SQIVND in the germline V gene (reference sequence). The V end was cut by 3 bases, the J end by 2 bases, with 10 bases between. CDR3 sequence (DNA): TGTGCCAGTAGTATCCTGGCAGGGAACTATGGCTACACCTTC. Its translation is CASSILAGNYGYTF.

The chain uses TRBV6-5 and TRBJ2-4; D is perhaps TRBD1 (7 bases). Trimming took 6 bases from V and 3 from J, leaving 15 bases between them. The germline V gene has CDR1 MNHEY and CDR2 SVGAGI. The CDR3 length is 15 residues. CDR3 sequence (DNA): TGTGCCAGCAGCCGCCGCGGGACAGACAAAAACATTCAGTACTTC. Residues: CASSRRGTDKNIQYF.

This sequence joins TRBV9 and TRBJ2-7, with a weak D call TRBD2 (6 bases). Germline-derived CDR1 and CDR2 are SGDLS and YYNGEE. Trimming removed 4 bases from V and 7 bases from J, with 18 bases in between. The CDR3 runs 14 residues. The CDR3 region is CASSLLAYGGEQYF. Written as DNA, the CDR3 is TGTGCCAGCAGCCTCCTAGCGTATGGCGGGGAGCAGTACTTC.

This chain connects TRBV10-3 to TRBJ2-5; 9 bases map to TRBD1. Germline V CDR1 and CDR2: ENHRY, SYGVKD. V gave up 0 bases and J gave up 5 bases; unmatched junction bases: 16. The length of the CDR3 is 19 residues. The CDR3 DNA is TGTGCCATCAGTGAGTCGATCCCGGACAGGGGAAGGGTGGAGGAGACCCAGTACTTC. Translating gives CAISESIPDRGRVEETQYF.

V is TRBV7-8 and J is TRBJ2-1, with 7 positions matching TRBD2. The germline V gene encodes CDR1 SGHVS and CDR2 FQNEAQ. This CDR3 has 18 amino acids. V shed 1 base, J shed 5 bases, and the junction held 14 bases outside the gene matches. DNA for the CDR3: TGTGCCAGCAGCTTAGTTGCGGGGACTAACCCTCCTAACAATGAGCAGTTCTTC. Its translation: CASSLVAGTNPPNNEQFF.

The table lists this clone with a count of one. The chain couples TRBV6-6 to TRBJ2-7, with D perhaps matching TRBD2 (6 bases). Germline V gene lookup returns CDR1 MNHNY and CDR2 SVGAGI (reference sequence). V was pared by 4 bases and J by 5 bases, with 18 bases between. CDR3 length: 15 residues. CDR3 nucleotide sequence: TGTGCCAGCAGTTCTACAGGCGGGATTGGGGACGAGCAGTACTTC. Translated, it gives CASSSTGGIGDEQYF.

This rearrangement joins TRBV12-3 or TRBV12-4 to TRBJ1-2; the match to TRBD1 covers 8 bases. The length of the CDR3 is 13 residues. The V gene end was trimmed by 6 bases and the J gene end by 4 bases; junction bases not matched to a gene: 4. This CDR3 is CASRSGGAYGYTF. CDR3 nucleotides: TGTGCCAGCAGATCAGGGGGCGCCTATGGCTACACCTTC.

CDR3 loop: CASTRLPYQETQYF. The DNA for the CDR3 is TGTGCCAGCACCAGGCTTCCGTACCAAGAGACCCAGTACTTC. The J gene is TRBJ2-5, the V gene TRBV28, with D uncertain. The germline V gene encodes CDR1 MDHEN and CDR2 SYDVKM. V was cut by 7 bases and J by 0 bases, with 12 bases left in between. The CDR3 consists of 14 residues.

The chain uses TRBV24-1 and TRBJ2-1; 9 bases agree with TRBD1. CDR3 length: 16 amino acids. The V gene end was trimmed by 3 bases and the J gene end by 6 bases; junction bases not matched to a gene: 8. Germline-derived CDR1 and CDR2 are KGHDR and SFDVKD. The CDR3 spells CATSDVTGTGRNEQFF. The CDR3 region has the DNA TGTGCCACCAGTGATGTAACCGGGACAGGGCGCAATGAGCAGTTCTTC.

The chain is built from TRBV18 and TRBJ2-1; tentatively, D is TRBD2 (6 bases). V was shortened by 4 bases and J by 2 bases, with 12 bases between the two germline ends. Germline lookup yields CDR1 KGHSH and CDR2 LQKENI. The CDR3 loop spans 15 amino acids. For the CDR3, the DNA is TGTGCCAGCTCACAGGCGGCGGGGACCTACAATGAGCAGTTCTTC. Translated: CASSQAAGTYNEQFF.

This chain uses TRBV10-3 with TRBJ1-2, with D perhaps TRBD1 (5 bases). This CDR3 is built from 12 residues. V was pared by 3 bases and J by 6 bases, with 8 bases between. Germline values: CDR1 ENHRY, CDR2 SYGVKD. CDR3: CAISDGGHGYTF. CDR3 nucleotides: TGTGCCATCAGTGACGGGGGACATGGCTACACCTTC.

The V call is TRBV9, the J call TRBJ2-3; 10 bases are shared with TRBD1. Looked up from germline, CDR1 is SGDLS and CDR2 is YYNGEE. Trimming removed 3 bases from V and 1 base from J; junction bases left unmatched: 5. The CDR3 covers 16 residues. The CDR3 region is CASSASGTGGTDTQYF. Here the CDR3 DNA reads TGTGCCAGCAGCGCTTCCGGGACAGGGGGCACAGATACGCAGTATTTT.

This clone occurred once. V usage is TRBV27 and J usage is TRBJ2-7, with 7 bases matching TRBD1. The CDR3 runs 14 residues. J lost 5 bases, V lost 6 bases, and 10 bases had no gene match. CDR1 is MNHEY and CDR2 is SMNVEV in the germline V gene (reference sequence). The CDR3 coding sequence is TGTGCCAGCAGCCCCGACAGGGTTCCGGACGAGCAGTACTTC. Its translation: CASSPDRVPDEQYF.

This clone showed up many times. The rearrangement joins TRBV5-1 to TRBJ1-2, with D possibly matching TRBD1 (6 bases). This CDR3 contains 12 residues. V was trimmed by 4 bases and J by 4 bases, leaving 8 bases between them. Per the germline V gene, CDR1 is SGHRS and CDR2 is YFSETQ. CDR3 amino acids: CASSRDIYGYTF. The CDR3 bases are TGCGCCAGCAGCCGGGACATCTATGGCTACACCTTC.

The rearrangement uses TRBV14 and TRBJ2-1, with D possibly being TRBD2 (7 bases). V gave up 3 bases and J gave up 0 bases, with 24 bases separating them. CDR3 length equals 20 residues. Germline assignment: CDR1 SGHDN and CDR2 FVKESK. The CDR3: CASSQTGFSGGPSSYNEQFF. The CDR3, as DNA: TGTGCCAGCAGCCAGACAGGCTTCTCCGGGGGGCCAAGCTCCTACAATGAGCAGTTCTTC. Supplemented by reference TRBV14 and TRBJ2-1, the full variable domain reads EAGVTQFPSHSVIEKGQTVTLRCDPISGHDNLYWYRRVMGKEIKFLLHFVKESKQDESGMPNNRFLAERTGGTYSTLKVQPAELEDSGVYFCASSQTGFSGGPSSYNEQFFGPGTRLTVL.

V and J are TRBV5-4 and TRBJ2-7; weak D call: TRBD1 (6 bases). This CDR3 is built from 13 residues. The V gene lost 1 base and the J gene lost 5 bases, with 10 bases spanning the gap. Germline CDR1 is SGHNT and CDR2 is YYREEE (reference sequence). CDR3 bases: TGTGCCAGCAGCTTGACAGGGATCCACGAGCAGTACTTC. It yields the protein CASSLTGIHEQYF.

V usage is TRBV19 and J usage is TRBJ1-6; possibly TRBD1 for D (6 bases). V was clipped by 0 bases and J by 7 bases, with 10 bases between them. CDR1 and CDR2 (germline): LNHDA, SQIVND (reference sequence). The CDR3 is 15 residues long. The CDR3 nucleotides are TGTGCCAGTAGTATAGATCCCAGGGGCAATTCACCCCTCCACTTT. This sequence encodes CASSIDPRGNSPLHF.

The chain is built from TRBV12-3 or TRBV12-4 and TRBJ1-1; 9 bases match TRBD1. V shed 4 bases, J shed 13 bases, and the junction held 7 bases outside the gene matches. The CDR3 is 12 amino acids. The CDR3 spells CASSSPGQGLFF. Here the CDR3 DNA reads TGTGCCAGCAGTTCACCGGGACAGGGTCTTTTCTTT.

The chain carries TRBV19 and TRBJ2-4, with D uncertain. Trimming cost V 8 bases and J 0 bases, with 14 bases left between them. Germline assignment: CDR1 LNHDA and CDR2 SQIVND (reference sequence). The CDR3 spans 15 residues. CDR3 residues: CASSQVSLAKNIQYF. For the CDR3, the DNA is TGTGCCAGTTCCCAGGTCTCCCTAGCCAAAAACATTCAGTACTTC.

This chain's CDR3 is CASSTGGTFIVQYF. CDR3 sequence (DNA): TGTGCCAGTAGTACAGGGGGTACGTTTATCGTGCAGTACTTC. V gene TRBV19 combines with J gene TRBJ2-7; 7 positions match TRBD1. Trimming took 4 bases from V and 9 from J; bases not matched to a gene: 12. This CDR3 has 14 amino acids. Looked up from germline, CDR1 is LNHDA and CDR2 is SQIVND (reference sequence).

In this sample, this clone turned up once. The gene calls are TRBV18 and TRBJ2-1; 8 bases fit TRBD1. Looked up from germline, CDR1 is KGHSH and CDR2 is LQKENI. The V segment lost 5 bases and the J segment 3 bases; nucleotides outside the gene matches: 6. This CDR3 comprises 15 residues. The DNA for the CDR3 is TGTGCCAGCTCAACAGGGGGAATGGGCTACAATGAGCAGTTCTTC. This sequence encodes CASSTGGMGYNEQFF.

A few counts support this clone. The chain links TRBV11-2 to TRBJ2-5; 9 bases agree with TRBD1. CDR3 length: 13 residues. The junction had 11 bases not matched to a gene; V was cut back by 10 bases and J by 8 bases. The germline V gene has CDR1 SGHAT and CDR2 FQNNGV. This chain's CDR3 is CATGTGREGTQYF. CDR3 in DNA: TGTGCCACCGGGACAGGGAGGGAAGGCACCCAGTACTTC.